Listed below are T cell receptor beta chains from one sample, sequenced in a study of T-cell reconstitution after alpha-beta-depleted transplantation in children. TCRdb reprocessed the PCR reads with MiXCR, giving one entry per CDR3 protein. The sample contains about 690,000 distinct CDR3 sequences, about 15% of which appear only once. The specimen was PBMCs from the stem cell graft donor, collected from the stem cell graft. The receptors stem from a human donor who donated a stem cell graft to a child with acute myeloid leukemia. The CDR3 runs from the conserved cysteine through the conserved F or W.

TRBJ2-1 | TRBV24-1 | CATSEGAKNEQFF
TRBJ2-1 | TRBV5-1 | CASSSGVPSSYNEQFF
TRBJ2-3 | TRBV24-1 | CATSSATSGTTDTQYF
TRBJ1-2 | TRBV6-5 | CASSYSWYSAYGYTF
TRBJ2-7 | TRBV20-1 | CSAMDRHYYEQYF
TRBJ2-7 | TRBV7-9 | CASSSSTVIDNEQYF
TRBJ2-1 | TRBV4-3 | CASSPGVGATNEQFF
TRBJ1-1 | TRBV5-1 | CASSSLARDEAFF
TRBJ2-7 | TRBV7-8 | CASSSRTGSSGQYF
TRBJ1-4 | TRBV20-1 | CSARDPGIPNEKLFF
TRBJ1-2 | TRBV12-3/TRBV12-4 | CASSHRDTWGYTF
TRBJ2-2 | TRBV20-1 | CSRRGWNTGELFF
TRBJ2-7 | TRBV7-9 | CASSLAISFYEQYF
TRBJ1-1 | TRBV20-1 | CSADFKIGGMNTEAFF
TRBJ2-7 | TRBV20-1 | CSARSVNFYEQYF
TRBJ1-2 | TRBV28 | CASSSSRDGYTF
TRBJ1-2 | TRBV5-1 | CASAIRVGDGYTF
TRBJ2-3 | TRBV29-1 | CSLATDTQYF
TRBJ2-5 | TRBV27 | CASSLVGAEETQYF
TRBJ2-7 | TRBV6-5 | CASSYSTDREGYEQYF
TRBJ2-7 | TRBV29-1 | CSVEDPGSGELYEQYF
TRBJ1-5 | TRBV4-2 | CASSLGDVYSNQPQHF
TRBJ2-5 | TRBV7-8 | CASSPTPGQEETQYF
TRBJ2-3 | TRBV7-6 | CASSFGTEQYF
TRBJ2-7 | TRBV9 | CASSPTGPYEQYF
TRBJ1-2 | TRBV12-3/TRBV12-4 | CASQGTDYGYTF
TRBJ2-5 | TRBV20-1 | CSADGVAGAQETQYF
TRBJ2-5 | TRBV25-1 | CASRMGGKKETQYF
TRBJ2-2 | TRBV29-1 | CSVEGGGLNTGELFF
TRBJ2-7 | TRBV5-1 | CASSPGTVIYEQYF
TRBJ1-1 | TRBV5-1 | CASSTNRRHNTEASF
TRBJ2-7 | TRBV25-1 | CASRDVGEQYF
TRBJ2-7 | TRBV10-3 | CAISGQNYEQYF
TRBJ2-1 | TRBV7-3 | CASSANTGIYNEQFF
TRBJ2-3 | TRBV7-2 | CASSYRGRSQEDTQYF